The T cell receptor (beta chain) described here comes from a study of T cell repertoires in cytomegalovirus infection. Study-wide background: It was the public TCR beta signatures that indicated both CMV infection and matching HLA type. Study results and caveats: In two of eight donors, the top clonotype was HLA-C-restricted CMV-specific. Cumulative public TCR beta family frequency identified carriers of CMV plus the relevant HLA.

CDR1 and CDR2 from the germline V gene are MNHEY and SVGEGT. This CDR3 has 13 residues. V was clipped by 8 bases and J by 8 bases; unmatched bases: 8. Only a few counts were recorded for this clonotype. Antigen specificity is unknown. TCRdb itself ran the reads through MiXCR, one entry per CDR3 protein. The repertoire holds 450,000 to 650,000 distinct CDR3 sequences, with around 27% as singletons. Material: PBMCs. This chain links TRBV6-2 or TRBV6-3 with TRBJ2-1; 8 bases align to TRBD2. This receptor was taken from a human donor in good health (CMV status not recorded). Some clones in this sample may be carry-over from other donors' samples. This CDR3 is CASYSGRVDEQFF. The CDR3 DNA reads TGTGCCAGCTACAGCGGGAGAGTTGATGAGCAGTTCTTC.